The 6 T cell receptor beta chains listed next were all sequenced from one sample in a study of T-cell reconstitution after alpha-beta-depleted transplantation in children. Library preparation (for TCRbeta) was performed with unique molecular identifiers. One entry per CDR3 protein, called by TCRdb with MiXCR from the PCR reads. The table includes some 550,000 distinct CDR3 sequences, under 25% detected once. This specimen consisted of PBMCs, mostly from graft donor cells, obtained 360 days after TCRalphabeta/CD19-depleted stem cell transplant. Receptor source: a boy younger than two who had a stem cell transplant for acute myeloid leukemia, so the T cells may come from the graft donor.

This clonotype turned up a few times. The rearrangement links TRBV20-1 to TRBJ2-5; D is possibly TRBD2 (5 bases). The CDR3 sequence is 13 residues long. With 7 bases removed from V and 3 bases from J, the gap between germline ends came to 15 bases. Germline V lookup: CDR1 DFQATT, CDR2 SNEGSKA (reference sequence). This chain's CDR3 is CSVRLGLEETQYF. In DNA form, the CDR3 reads TGCAGTGTGAGATTAGGACTTGAAGAGACCCAGTACTTC.

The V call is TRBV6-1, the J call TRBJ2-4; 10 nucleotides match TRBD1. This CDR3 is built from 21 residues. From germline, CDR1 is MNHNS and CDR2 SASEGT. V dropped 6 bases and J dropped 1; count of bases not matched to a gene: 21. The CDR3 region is CASSPGGLDRGRLGAKNIQYF. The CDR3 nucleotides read TGTGCCAGCAGCCCCGGAGGACTCGACAGGGGGCGTTTGGGGGCCAAAAACATTCAGTACTTC.

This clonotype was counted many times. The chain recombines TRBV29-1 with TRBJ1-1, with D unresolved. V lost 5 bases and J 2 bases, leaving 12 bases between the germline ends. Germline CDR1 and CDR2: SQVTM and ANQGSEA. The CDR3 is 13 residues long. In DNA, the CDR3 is TGCAGCGTTTGGACTTCCTCTAACACTGAAGCTTTCTTT. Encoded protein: CSVWTSSNTEAFF.

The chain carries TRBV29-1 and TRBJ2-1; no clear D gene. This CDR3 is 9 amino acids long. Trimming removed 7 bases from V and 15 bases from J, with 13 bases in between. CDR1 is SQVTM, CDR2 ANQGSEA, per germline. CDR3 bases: TGCAGCGCAGACTCGCCAGGGTTCTTC. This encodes CSADSPGFF.

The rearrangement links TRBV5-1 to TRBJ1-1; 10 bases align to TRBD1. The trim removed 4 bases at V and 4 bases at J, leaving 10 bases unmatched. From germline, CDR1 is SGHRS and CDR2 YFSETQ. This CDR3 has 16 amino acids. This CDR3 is CASSAGTGEWVTEAFF. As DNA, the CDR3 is TGCGCCAGCAGCGCTGGGACAGGGGAGTGGGTCACTGAAGCTTTCTTT.

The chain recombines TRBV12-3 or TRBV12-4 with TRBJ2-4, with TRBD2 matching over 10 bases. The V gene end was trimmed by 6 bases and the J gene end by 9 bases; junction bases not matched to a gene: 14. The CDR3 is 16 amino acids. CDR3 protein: CASSLWERGGGGIQYF. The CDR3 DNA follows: TGTGCCAGCAGCCTTTGGGAGCGGGGGGGCGGGGGCATTCAGTACTTC.